One and the same sample provided the 29 T cell receptor beta chains below, sequenced in a study of cytomegalovirus exposure and HLA in healthy donors. PCR was performed using 60 Vbeta and 13 Jbeta primers. Measured with immunoSEQ multiplex PCR; TCRdb has only the in-frame clones, and not every one. The sample yields around 65,000 clones, of which the top ten take up roughly 15%. Source material: PBMCs. The receptors come from a boy aged 10-17 years in good health and CMV-seronegative.

The CDR3 nucleotides read TGCGCCAGCAGCACGACAGGGGGCGCTGGCTATGGCTACACCTTC. Its protein is CASSTTGGAGYGYTF. The chain carries TRBV5-1 and TRBJ1-2, with 10 bases lining up with TRBD1. The CDR3 covers 15 residues. V was clipped by 4 bases and J by 4 bases; unmatched bases: 7. Germline CDR1 is SGHRS and CDR2 is YFSETQ.

This chain joins TRBV27 and TRBJ1-4; a possible D gene is TRBD1 (6 bases). The germline CDR1 and CDR2 sequences are MNHEY and SMNVEV (reference sequence). V was shortened by 8 bases and J by 0 bases, with 22 bases between the two germline ends. The CDR3 is 18 residues long. CDR3 protein: CASSSRTALIATNEKLFF. The DNA for the CDR3 is TGTGCCAGCTCCTCCCGGACAGCGCTTATTGCAACTAATGAAAAACTGTTTTTT.

V gene TRBV5-6 combines with J gene TRBJ1-2; D possibly corresponds to TRBD1 (6 bases). The CDR3 is 14 residues long. Germline lookup yields CDR1 SGHDT and CDR2 YYEEEE. Trimming removed 4 bases from V and 7 bases from J, with 17 bases in between. The DNA for the CDR3 is TGTGCCAGCAGCACCCGGGAACAGGGACGTGGCTACACCTTC. Its translation: CASSTREQGRGYTF.

The genes are TRBV9 and TRBJ1-5; TRBD1 is a possible D gene (6 bases). Per germline, CDR1 SGDLS and CDR2 YYNGEE. Trimming removed 2 bases from V and 4 bases from J, with 10 bases in between. The CDR3 runs 14 residues. Written as DNA, the CDR3 is TGTGCCAGCAGCGTTGGACAGACAAATCAGCCCCAGCATTTT. Its translation is CASSVGQTNQPQHF.

This chain uses TRBV7-9 with TRBJ1-1; D is undetermined. In germline, CDR1 is SEHNR, CDR2 FQNEAQ (reference sequence). The CDR3 is 13 amino acids. The ends were cut back, 8 bases at V and 0 bases at J, with 10 bases in the middle. The CDR3 DNA follows: TGTGCCAGCCTATCCGTCTTGAACACTGAAGCTTTCTTT. Protein product: CASLSVLNTEAFF.

The chain carries TRBV5-4 and TRBJ1-3; D unclear. The V gene's germline CDR1 is SGHNT and CDR2 YYREEE (reference sequence). The CDR3 is made up of 14 amino acids. Trimming stripped 4 bases from V and 4 bases from J, with 12 bases between. The CDR3 sequence: CASSAVGEGNTIYF. DNA for the CDR3: TGTGCCAGCAGCGCGGTCGGGGAGGGAAACACCATATATTTT.

The J gene is TRBJ2-5, the V gene TRBV9; 12 nucleotides match TRBD2. Looked up from germline, CDR1 is SGDLS and CDR2 is YYNGEE. V lost 3 bases, J lost 2 bases, and 5 bases stayed unmatched. The CDR3 has 16 amino acids. CDR3 nucleotides: TGTGCCAGCAGCGGATCTAGCGGGGGGGTTCAAGAGACCCAGTACTTC. It is translated as CASSGSSGGVQETQYF.

The chain employs TRBV13 and TRBJ2-3; TRBD2 aligns across 9 bases. The germline V gene encodes CDR1 PRHDT and CDR2 FYEKMQ (reference sequence). The CDR3 has 16 amino acids. V lost 5 bases and J lost 3; bases outside the gene matches: 9. CDR3: CASSPKGGGATDTQYF. The CDR3 DNA reads TGTGCCAGCAGCCCAAAGGGCGGGGGGGCTACAGATACGCAGTATTTT.

V usage is TRBV5-1 and J usage is TRBJ1-2, with 8 bases aligning to TRBD1. Germline V CDR1 and CDR2: SGHRS, YFSETQ. This CDR3 has 14 amino acids. The V gene end was trimmed by 1 base and the J gene end by 4 bases; junction bases not matched to a gene: 3. The CDR3 bases are TGCGCCAGCAGCTTGCAGGGGGCGGGCTATGGCTACACCTTC. Translating gives CASSLQGAGYGYTF.

This chain connects TRBV2 to TRBJ1-6, with D hard to call. Trimming removed 10 bases at V and 7 bases at J, with 14 bases between. The CDR3 spans 13 residues. Germline V gives CDR1 SNHLY, CDR2 FYNNEI. CDR3 DNA: TGTGCCACTAGACCCGGGATCAATTCACCCCTCCACTTT. It codes for CATRPGINSPLHF.

V and J are TRBV18 and TRBJ1-2; 9 bases fit TRBD1. Unmatched junction bases numbered 7, after V lost 1 base and J lost 1 base. Germline V gene data show CDR1 as KGHSH and CDR2 as LQKENI. The CDR3 is made up of 17 amino acids. CDR3 DNA: TGTGCCAGCTCACCACTCGTGGACAGGGGAAGTAACTATGGCTACACCTTC. Its protein is CASSPLVDRGSNYGYTF.

The chain links TRBV7-9 to TRBJ1-6; unclear D gene. Germline V gene sequence: CDR1 SEHNR, CDR2 FQNEAQ (reference sequence). V dropped 1 base and J dropped 5 bases, with 12 bases sitting between them. The CDR3 extends over 16 amino acids. As DNA, the CDR3 is TGTGCCAGCAGCTTAGGTCCACCCACAGATAATTCACCCCTCCACTTT. This sequence encodes CASSLGPPTDNSPLHF. Supplemented by reference TRBV7-9 and TRBJ1-6, the full variable domain reads DTGVSQNPRHKITKRGQNVTFRCDPISEHNRLYWYRQTLGQGPEFLTYFQNEAQLEKSRLLSDRFSAERPKGSFSTLEIQRTEQGDSAMYLCASSLGPPTDNSPLHFGNGTRLTVT.

The J gene is TRBJ1-2, the V gene TRBV6-5; 12 nucleotides align to TRBD1. This CDR3 comprises 16 residues. Germline V CDR1 and CDR2: MNHEY, SVGAGI. J lost 3 bases, V lost 2 bases, and 4 bases had no gene match. The DNA for the CDR3 is TGTGCCAGCAGTTACCGAGGGACAGGGGGCGACTATGGCTACACCTTC. Its translation is CASSYRGTGGDYGYTF.

This chain uses TRBV5-1 with TRBJ2-1; TRBD1 agrees at 7 bases. CDR3 length: 16 amino acids. Trimming cost V 3 bases and J 2 bases; bases outside gene matches: 8. The germline V gene encodes CDR1 SGHRS and CDR2 YFSETQ. The CDR3 region is CASSSSTGPPYNEQFF. The DNA for the CDR3 is TGCGCCAGCAGCTCATCGACAGGGCCCCCCTACAATGAGCAGTTCTTC.

The V and J genes are TRBV6-1 and TRBJ1-2, with a possible D match to TRBD1 (6 bases). Trimming stripped 6 bases from V and 5 bases from J, with 13 bases between. There are 13 residues in the CDR3. Germline V lookup: CDR1 MNHNS, CDR2 SASEGT. CDR3 region: CASRIHREYGYTF. As DNA, the CDR3 is TGTGCCAGCAGGATTCACAGGGAGTATGGCTACACCTTC.

The chain uses TRBV18 and TRBJ1-1; no firm D call. The germline gives CDR1 KGHSH, CDR2 LQKENI. Trimming left V 2 bases short and J 1 base short, with 5 bases between. CDR3 length equals 13 residues. The CDR3 reads CASSPGRNTEAFF. CDR3 in DNA: TGTGCCAGCTCACCAGGCAGGAACACTGAAGCTTTCTTT.

This chain uses TRBV9 with TRBJ2-2, with a tentative D call TRBD1 (6 bases). The CDR3 runs 15 residues. V gave up 2 bases and J gave up 2 bases, with 10 bases separating them. Germline CDR1 reads SGDLS; CDR2 reads YYNGEE. The CDR3 region has the DNA TGTGCCAGCAGCGTTGGACAGACAAACACCGGGGAGCTGTTTTTT. It encodes CASSVGQTNTGELFF.

This chain uses TRBV4-1 with TRBJ2-1, with D possibly TRBD1 on 6 matching bases. The CDR3 has 11 amino acids. Trimming took 8 bases from V and 10 from J, leaving 12 bases between them. Germline V gives CDR1 MGHRA, CDR2 YSYEKL. In DNA form, the CDR3 reads TGCGCCAGCGGAACAGGGACCGAGCAGTTCTTC. This gives the protein CASGTGTEQFF.

V and J are TRBV18 and TRBJ2-3; TRBD2 matches at 9 bases. The CDR3 has 17 residues. Germline lookup yields CDR1 KGHSH and CDR2 LQKENI. V was pared by 5 bases and J by 3 bases, with 12 bases of the junction left unmatched. DNA of the CDR3: TGTGCCAGCTCAGCCGGCCAGGGACTAGCTACGACAGATACGCAGTATTTT. Translated, it gives CASSAGQGLATTDTQYF.

The chain recombines TRBV14 with TRBJ1-6; D not certain. The CDR3 extends over 14 amino acids. CDR1 SGHDN and CDR2 FVKESK come from the germline V gene. Trimming left V 0 bases short and J 12 bases short, with 12 bases between. This CDR3 reads CASSQDFRGGPLHF. DNA for the CDR3: TGTGCCAGCAGCCAAGATTTCCGGGGAGGACCCCTCCACTTT.

This rearrangement joins TRBV4-1 to TRBJ2-5; TRBD1 aligns across 7 bases. V was clipped by 1 base and J by 5 bases; unmatched bases: 10. The germline V gene encodes CDR1 MGHRA and CDR2 YSYEKL. The CDR3 loop spans 16 amino acids. CDR3: CASSQGPQGSIETQYF. CDR3 sequence (DNA): TGCGCCAGCAGCCAAGGCCCACAGGGGTCTATCGAGACCCAGTACTTC.

The chain is built from TRBV6-5 and TRBJ1-2, with TRBD1 matching 8 bases. V trimming: 6 bases; J trimming: 6 bases; junction bases outside the gene matches: 9. Germline V gives CDR1 MNHEY, CDR2 SVGAGI. This CDR3 is built from 14 residues. The CDR3 sequence is CASRPDRGRDGYTF. The DNA of the CDR3 is TGTGCCAGCAGACCAGACAGGGGTCGGGATGGCTACACCTTC.

The chain couples TRBV18 to TRBJ2-7, with 7 bases that match TRBD1. The CDR3 consists of 14 residues. The germline V gene has CDR1 KGHSH and CDR2 LQKENI. Trimming cost V 3 bases and J 6 bases; bases outside gene matches: 8. In nucleotides, the CDR3 is TGTGCCAGCTCACCTAAAGGGGGCGCGTCCGAGCAGTACTTC. Its translation: CASSPKGGASEQYF.

The chain uses TRBV11-1 and TRBJ2-7, with D hard to call. The CDR3 is 11 residues long. CDR1 SGHAT and CDR2 FQDESV come from the germline V gene (reference sequence). The germline V and J ends were trimmed by 5 bases and 6 bases, with 8 bases remaining between them. This CDR3 is CASSVSSEQYF. The CDR3 nucleotides read TGTGCCAGCAGCGTTTCTTCCGAGCAGTACTTC.

The V gene is TRBV7-9, the J gene TRBJ2-7; D is unclear. The V and J ends lost 3 bases and 2 bases respectively, with 14 bases between them. CDR1 is SEHNR and CDR2 is FQNEAQ in the germline V gene (reference sequence). The CDR3 runs 15 residues. The CDR3 protein is CASSFKSRSTYEQYF. The DNA of the CDR3 is TGTGCCAGCAGCTTCAAGTCGCGGAGCACCTACGAGCAGTACTTC.

This chain links TRBV11-3 with TRBJ1-1; 9 positions match TRBD1. CDR3 length: 13 amino acids. V dropped 5 bases and J dropped 4; count of bases not matched to a gene: 2. Germline V lookup: CDR1 SGHNT, CDR2 YENEEA. The CDR3 spells CASSKTGGTEAFF. The CDR3 DNA follows: TGTGCCAGCAGCAAGACAGGGGGCACTGAAGCTTTCTTT.

V and J are TRBV11-2 and TRBJ2-5; 8 nucleotides align to TRBD1. Germline CDR1 is SGHAT and CDR2 is FQNNGV. With 3 bases clipped from V and 4 bases from J, the junction kept 1 base outside the gene matches. The CDR3 is 13 residues long. CDR3 sequence (DNA): TGTGCCAGCAGCTTTACAGGGGGAGAGACCCAGTACTTC. It codes for CASSFTGGETQYF.

As DNA, the CDR3 is TGCGCCAGCAGCTTGGGGCTAGCGGTAGAGACCCAGTACTTC. Its protein is CASSLGLAVETQYF. The chain has TRBV5-1 and TRBJ2-5, with TRBD2 identical over 7 bases. CDR3 length: 14 amino acids. The junction had 3 bases not matched to a gene; V was cut back by 0 bases and J by 4 bases. Germline CDR1 is SGHRS and CDR2 is YFSETQ.

The chain employs TRBV9 and TRBJ2-5; D unclear. Per the germline V gene, CDR1 is SGDLS and CDR2 is YYNGEE. V lost 0 bases and J 9 bases, leaving 15 bases between the germline ends. CDR3 length: 14 residues. The chain's CDR3 is CASSVETSSKAQYF. As DNA, the CDR3 is TGTGCCAGCAGCGTAGAGACCTCTAGTAAGGCCCAGTACTTC.